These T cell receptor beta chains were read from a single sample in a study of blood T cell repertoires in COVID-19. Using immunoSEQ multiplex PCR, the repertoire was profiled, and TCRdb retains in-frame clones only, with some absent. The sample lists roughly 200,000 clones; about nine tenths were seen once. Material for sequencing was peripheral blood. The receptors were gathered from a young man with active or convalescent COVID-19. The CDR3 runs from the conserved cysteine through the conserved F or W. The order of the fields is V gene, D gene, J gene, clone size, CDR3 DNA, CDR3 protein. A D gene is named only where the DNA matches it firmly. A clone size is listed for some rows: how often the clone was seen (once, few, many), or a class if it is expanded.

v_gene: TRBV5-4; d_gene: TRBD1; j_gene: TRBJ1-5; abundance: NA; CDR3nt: TGTGCCAGCAGTGCGGGACAGGGGAATCAGCCCCAGCATTTT; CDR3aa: CASSAGQGNQPQHF
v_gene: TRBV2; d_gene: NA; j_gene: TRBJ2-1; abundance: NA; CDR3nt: TGTGCCAGCAGTGAAAACGGTGAGCAGTTCTTC; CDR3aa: CASSENGEQFF
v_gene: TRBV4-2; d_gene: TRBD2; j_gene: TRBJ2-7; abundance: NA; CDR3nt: TGTGCCAGCAGCCCCAGGTTAGCGGGAGTCCACGAGCAGTACTTC; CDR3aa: CASSPRLAGVHEQYF
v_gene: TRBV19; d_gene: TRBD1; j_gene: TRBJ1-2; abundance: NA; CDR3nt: TGTGCCAGTAGTATAGAAGGCAGGGGGCCCCCACCCTATGGCTACACCTTC; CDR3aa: CASSIEGRGPPPYGYTF
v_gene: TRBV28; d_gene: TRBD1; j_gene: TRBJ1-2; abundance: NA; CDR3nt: TGTGCCAGCAGTTCTGGACAGGGGGCCCGCGGCTACACCTTC; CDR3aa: CASSSGQGARGYTF
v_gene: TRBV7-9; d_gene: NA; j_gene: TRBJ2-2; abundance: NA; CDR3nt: TGTGCCAGCAGCCTACGGTACACCGGGGAGCTGTTTTTT; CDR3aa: CASSLRYTGELFF
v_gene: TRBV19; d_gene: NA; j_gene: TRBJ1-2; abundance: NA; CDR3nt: TGTGCCAGTAGTAGTGGACAGCTCTTATATGGCTACACCTTC; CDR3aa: CASSSGQLLYGYTF
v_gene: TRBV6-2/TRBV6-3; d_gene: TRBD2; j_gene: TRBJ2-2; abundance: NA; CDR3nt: TGTGCCAGCAGTCATTTGCAGGGAGGGGCCGGGGAGCTGTTTTTT; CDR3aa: CASSHLQGGAGELFF
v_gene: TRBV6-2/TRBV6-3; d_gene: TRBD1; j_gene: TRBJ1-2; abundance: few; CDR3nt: TGTGCCAGCAGTCAAACGACAGGGCGGCGGGGCTACACCTTC; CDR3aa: CASSQTTGRRGYTF
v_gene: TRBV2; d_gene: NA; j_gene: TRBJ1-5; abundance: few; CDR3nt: TGTGCCAGCAGTGATATGTTTCAGCCCCAGCATTTT; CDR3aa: CASSDMFQPQHF
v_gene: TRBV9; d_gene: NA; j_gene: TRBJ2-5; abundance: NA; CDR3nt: TGTGCCAGCAGCGTAGCTGGAGGGTGGCAAGAGACCCAGTACTTC; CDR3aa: CASSVAGGWQETQYF
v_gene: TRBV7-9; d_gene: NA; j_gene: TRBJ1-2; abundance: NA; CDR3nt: TGTGCCAGCAGCGCGATAAGTCGTAACTATGGCTACACCTTC; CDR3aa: CASSAISRNYGYTF
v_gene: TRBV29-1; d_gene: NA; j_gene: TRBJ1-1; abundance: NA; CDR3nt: TGCAGCGTTGAGGATTCCAGAGCCGTCCAGGGGATAGAAGCTTTCTTT; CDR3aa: CSVEDSRAVQGIEAFF
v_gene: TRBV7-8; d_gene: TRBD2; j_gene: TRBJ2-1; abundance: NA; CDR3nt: TGTGCCAGCAGCTTAGCACTAGCGGGAATATTTGAGCAGTTCTTC; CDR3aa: CASSLALAGIFEQFF
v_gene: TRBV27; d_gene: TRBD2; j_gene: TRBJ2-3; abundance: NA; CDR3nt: TGTGCCAGCAGCCCCGGGGAGGGAATTTGGACAGATACGCAGTATTTT; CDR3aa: CASSPGEGIWTDTQYF
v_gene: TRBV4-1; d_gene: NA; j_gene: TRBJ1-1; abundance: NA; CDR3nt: TGCGCCAGCAGCCAAGATGGGGCCTTGAACACTGAAGCTTTCTTT; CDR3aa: CASSQDGALNTEAFF
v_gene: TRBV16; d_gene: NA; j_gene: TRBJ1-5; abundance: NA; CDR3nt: TGTGCCAGCAGCCAATTGGCCCAGCCCCAGCATTTT; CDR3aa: CASSQLAQPQHF
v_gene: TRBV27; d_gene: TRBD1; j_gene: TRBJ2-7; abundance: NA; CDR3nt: TGTGCCAGCGGCCGACAGGGGGGAGGCGAGCAGTACTTC; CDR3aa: CASGRQGGGEQYF
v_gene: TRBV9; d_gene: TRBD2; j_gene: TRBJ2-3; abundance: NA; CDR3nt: TGTGCCAGCAGCGTAGGACCTGGGAAGCGGGACGGCACAGATACGCAGTATTTT; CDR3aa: CASSVGPGKRDGTDTQYF
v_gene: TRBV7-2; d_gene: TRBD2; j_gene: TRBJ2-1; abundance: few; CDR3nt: TGTGCCAGCAGCTCAGGACTAGATTACAATGAGCAGTTCTTC; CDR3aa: CASSSGLDYNEQFF
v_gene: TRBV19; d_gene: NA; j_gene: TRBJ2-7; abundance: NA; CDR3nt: TGTGCCAGTAGTACGCTGGGGGTCGGGAGCTACGAGCAGTACTTC; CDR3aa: CASSTLGVGSYEQYF
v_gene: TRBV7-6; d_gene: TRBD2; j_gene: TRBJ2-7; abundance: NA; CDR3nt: TGTGCCAGCAGCTTAGTCCTAGCGGGGGGCTCCTCCTACGAGCAGTACTTC; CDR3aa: CASSLVLAGGSSYEQYF
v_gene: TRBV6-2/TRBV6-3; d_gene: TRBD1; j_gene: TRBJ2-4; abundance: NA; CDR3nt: TGTGCCAGCAGTTACAGGGCAGGGGGCGCGAGAAACATTCAGTACTTC; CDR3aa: CASSYRAGGARNIQYF
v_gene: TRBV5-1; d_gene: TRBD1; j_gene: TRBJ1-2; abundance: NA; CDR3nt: TGCGCCAGCAGCTTCCGGGACAGCAATTCTAACTATGGCTACACCTTC; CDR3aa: CASSFRDSNSNYGYTF
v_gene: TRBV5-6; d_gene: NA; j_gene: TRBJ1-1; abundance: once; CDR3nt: TGTGCCAGCAGCTTGTTTACGGTGAACACTGAAGCTTTCTTT; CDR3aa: CASSLFTVNTEAFF
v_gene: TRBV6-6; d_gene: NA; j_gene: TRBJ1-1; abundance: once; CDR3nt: TGTGCCAGCAGGGACATACTCACTGAAGCTTTCTTT; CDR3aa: CASRDILTEAFF
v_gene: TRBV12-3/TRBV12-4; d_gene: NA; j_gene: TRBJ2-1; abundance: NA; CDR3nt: TGTGCCAGCAGTTTAAGGCAGGGCAATGAGCAGTTCTTC; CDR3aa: CASSLRQGNEQFF
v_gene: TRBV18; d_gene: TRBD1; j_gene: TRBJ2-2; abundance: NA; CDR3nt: TGTGCCAGCTCACCGGACAGGGGTAACACCGGGGAGCTGTTTTTT; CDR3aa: CASSPDRGNTGELFF
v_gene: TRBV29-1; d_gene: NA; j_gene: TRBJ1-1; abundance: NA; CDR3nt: TGCAGCGTTGCGTGGGGGGGCACTGAAGCTTTCTTT; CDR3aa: CSVAWGGTEAFF
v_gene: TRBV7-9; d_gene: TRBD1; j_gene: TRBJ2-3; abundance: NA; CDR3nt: TGTGCCAGCACTGACAGGGACACAGATACGCAGTATTTT; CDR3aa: CASTDRDTDTQYF
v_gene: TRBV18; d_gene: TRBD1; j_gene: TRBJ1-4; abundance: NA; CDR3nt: TGTGCCAGCTCACCACTGAGGGGGCCTAATGAAAAACTGTTTTTT; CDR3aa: CASSPLRGPNEKLFF
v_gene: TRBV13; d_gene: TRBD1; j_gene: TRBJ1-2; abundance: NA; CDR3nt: TGTGCCAGCAGCTTATATATACAGGGGGCTAGAGATTATGGCTGCACCTTC; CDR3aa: CASSLYIQGARDYGCTF
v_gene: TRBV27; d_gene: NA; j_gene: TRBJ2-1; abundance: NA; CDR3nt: TGTGCCAGCTACACCAGAAGCGTGGGAGGAGTCAATGAGCAGTTCTTC; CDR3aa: CASYTRSVGGVNEQFF
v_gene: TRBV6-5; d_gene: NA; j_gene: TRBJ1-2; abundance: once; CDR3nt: TGTGCCAGCGCCTCATCCAGGGGTTTCAGCTATGGCTACACCTTC; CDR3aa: CASASSRGFSYGYTF
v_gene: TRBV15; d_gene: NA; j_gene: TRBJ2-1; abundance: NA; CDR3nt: TGTGCCACCAGCAGGTCCCCAACAGGGTTAGCCTACAATGAGCAGTTCTTC; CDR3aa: CATSRSPTGLAYNEQFF
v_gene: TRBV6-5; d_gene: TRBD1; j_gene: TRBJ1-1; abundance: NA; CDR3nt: TGTGCCAGCAGTTACTTCCGCACAGGGGGCACTGAAGCTTTCTTT; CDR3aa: CASSYFRTGGTEAFF
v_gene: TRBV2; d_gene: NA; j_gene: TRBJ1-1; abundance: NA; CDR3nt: TGTGCCAGTGGGAGGGAGGCAGGACCGAGTCGCACTGAAGCTTTCTTT; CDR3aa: CASGREAGPSRTEAFF
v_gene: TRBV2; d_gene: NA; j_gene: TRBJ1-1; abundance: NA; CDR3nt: TGTGCCAGCAGTTATCAACATGGCACTGAAGCTTTCTTT; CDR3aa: CASSYQHGTEAFF
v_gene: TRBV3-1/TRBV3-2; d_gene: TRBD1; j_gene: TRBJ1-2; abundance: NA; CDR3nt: TGTGCCAGCAGCCTGGGGACAGGGGGCGCGGGCTATGGCTACACCTTC; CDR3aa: CASSLGTGGAGYGYTF
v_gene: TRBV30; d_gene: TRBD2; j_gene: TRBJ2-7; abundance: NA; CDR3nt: TGTGCCTGGAACCGTGGACTAGCGGGAGAGCAGTACTTC; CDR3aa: CAWNRGLAGEQYF
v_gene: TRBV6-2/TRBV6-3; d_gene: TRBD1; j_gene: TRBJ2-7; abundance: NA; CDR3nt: TGTGCCAGCAGCCCCGCAGGATTAGGGGGCCTAGAGCAGTACTTC; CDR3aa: CASSPAGLGGLEQYF
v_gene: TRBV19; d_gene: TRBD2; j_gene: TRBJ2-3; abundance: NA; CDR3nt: TGTGCCAGTAGGGATAGCGGGAGAGCCCCAGATACGCAGTATTTT; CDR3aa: CASRDSGRAPDTQYF
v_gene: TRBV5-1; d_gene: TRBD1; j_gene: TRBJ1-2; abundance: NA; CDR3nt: TGCGCCAGCAGCTTGGGGGACAGGGACGTAATTAGCTATGGCTACACCTTC; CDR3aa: CASSLGDRDVISYGYTF
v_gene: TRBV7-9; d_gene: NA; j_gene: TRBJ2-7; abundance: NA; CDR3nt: TGTGCCAGCAGCTCAAGCGGACAGCCCTACGAGCAGTACTTC; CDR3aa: CASSSSGQPYEQYF